The 21 T cell receptor beta chains below all came from one sample that was sequenced in a study of blood T cell repertoires in COVID-19. The table came from immunoSEQ multiplex PCR; TCRdb's copy has only in-frame clones and leaves some out. The data show more than 70,000 clones, roughly 90% seen once. Specimen: peripheral blood. Receptors were obtained from a man older than 75 with active or convalescent COVID-19.

With respect to this clone: The same CDR3 also results from other DNA sequences found in this sample. The chain joins TRBV18 to TRBJ1-2; 7 bases align to TRBD1. The CDR3 has 13 amino acids. V trimming: 3 bases; J trimming: 6 bases; junction bases outside the gene matches: 4. CDR1 is KGHSH, CDR2 LQKENI, per germline. As DNA, the CDR3 is TGTGCCAGCTCACCCCTACAGGGGAATGGCTACACCTTC. Amino acid sequence: CASSPLQGNGYTF. The whole variable domain, filled in from reference TRBV18 and TRBJ1-2, reads NAGVMQNPRHLVRRRGQEARLRCSPMKGHSHVYWYRQLPEEGLKFMVYLQKENIIDESGMPKERFSAEFPKEGPSILRIQQVVRGDSAAYFCASSPLQGNGYTFGSGTRLTVV.

The chain uses TRBV27 and TRBJ2-1; possibly TRBD2 for D (6 bases). This CDR3 is built from 15 residues. Between the trimmed V and J ends, which lost 3 bases and 0 bases, there was a span of 9 bases. Germline assignment: CDR1 MNHEY and CDR2 SMNVEV (reference sequence). The CDR3 DNA is TGTGCCAGCAGTTTGCGGGGTAGCTCCTACAATGAGCAGTTCTTC. Protein product: CASSLRGSSYNEQFF.

The gene calls are TRBV7-9 and TRBJ1-2, with D perhaps matching TRBD1 (6 bases). The germline V and J ends were trimmed by 5 bases and 6 bases, with 16 bases remaining between them. CDR1 and CDR2 (germline): SEHNR, FQNEAQ (reference sequence). This CDR3 has 14 residues. CDR3 nucleotide sequence: TGTGCCAGCAGCCGGGACATGGGAGACCATGGCTACACCTTC. Translation: CASSRDMGDHGYTF.

The chain is built from TRBV19 and TRBJ1-1, with 10 positions matching TRBD1. After removal of 7 bases from V and 3 bases from J, the junction contained 8 bases not matched to a gene. CDR3 length: 15 residues. CDR1 and CDR2 from the germline V gene are LNHDA and SQIVND (reference sequence). In nucleotides, the CDR3 is TGTGCCAGTAATCGGGACAGGGGTATTTACACTGAAGCTTTCTTT. Amino acids: CASNRDRGIYTEAFF. The whole variable domain, filled in from reference TRBV19 and TRBJ1-1, reads DGGITQSPKYLFRKEGQNVTLSCEQNLNHDAMYWYRQDPGQGLRLIYYSQIVNDFQKGDIAEGYSVSREKKESFPLTVTSAQKNPTAFYLCASNRDRGIYTEAFFGQGTRLTVV.

The rearrangement links TRBV28 to TRBJ2-1; D may be TRBD2 (5 bases). Trimming shortened V by 4 bases and J by 0 bases, and 13 bases separated the two germline ends. In germline, CDR1 is MDHEN, CDR2 SYDVKM. CDR3 length: 16 amino acids. CDR3 nucleotides: TGTGCCAGCAGTTCACCCACGGGGAGCTCCTACAATGAGCAGTTCTTC. Translating it yields CASSSPTGSSYNEQFF.

CDR3 DNA: TGTGCCAGCAGCCAAGATCAGGGGACACAGGGTTTCCGCACAGATACGCAGTATTTT. As protein: CASSQDQGTQGFRTDTQYF. This rearrangement joins TRBV14 to TRBJ2-3; tentatively, D is TRBD1 (6 bases). This CDR3 is built from 19 residues. The V end lost 0 bases, the J end lost 1 base, and 20 bases lay between the germline ends. From germline, CDR1 is SGHDN and CDR2 FVKESK.

Of note for this clone: Mismatch with germline at one junction end may stem from a read error. The genes are TRBV27 and TRBJ2-7; TRBD1 matches at 8 bases. From germline, CDR1 is MNHEY and CDR2 SMNVEV (reference sequence). CDR3 length: 21 amino acids. CDR3 nucleotides: TGTGCCAGCAGTTTCCTCGTTTCGGGGGACAGGCTAAGTTTCGGATCCTCCGAGCAGTACTTC. It yields the protein CASSFLVSGDRLSFGSSEQYF.

As regards this clone: The identical CDR3 is also encoded by other nucleotide sequences in the sample. J is TRBJ2-7 and V is TRBV5-5; 8 bases line up with TRBD1. Trimming removed 4 bases from V and 2 bases from J; junction bases left unmatched: 5. This CDR3 has 14 amino acids. Germline V gives CDR1 SGHKS, CDR2 YYEKEE (reference sequence). The CDR3 DNA reads as TGTGCCAGCAGCCTCGGACAGGGCGCCTACGAGCAGTACTTC. It is translated as CASSLGQGAYEQYF. Together with reference TRBV5-5 and TRBJ2-7, the CDR3 gives the full variable domain: DAGVTQSPTHLIKTRGQQVTLRCSPISGHKSVSWYQQVLGQGPQFIFQYYEKEERGRGNFPDRFSARQFPNYSSELNVNALLLGDSALYLCASSLGQGAYEQYFGPGTRLTVT.

The V and J genes are TRBV6-6 and TRBJ1-2; the match to TRBD1 covers 8 bases. The ends lost 2 bases at V and 8 bases at J; junction bases unmatched: 7. In germline, CDR1 is MNHNY, CDR2 SVGAGI (reference sequence). The CDR3 runs to 14 residues. CDR3 in amino acids: CASSYPTGANGYTF. The CDR3 nucleotides are TGTGCCAGCAGTTACCCGACAGGGGCGAACGGCTACACCTTC.

The V gene is TRBV14, the J gene TRBJ2-7; weak D call: TRBD1 (6 bases). Looked up from germline, CDR1 is SGHDN and CDR2 is FVKESK. With 4 bases removed from V and 4 bases from J, the gap between germline ends came to 17 bases. The CDR3 contains 15 residues. DNA of the CDR3: TGTGCCAGCAGCCTCCGGACAGTTTTTGGATACGAGCAGTACTTC. It is translated as CASSLRTVFGYEQYF.

The chain couples TRBV9 to TRBJ2-1; 11 bases line up with TRBD2. Trimming removed 5 bases from V and 4 bases from J; junction bases left unmatched: 5. This CDR3 region has 15 residues. CDR1 is SGDLS, CDR2 YYNGEE, per germline. CDR3 amino acids: CASREGLAEYNEQFF. The CDR3 DNA is TGTGCCAGCAGGGAGGGACTAGCGGAATACAATGAGCAGTTCTTC.

The V and J genes are TRBV19 and TRBJ2-7; D is perhaps TRBD1 (6 bases). The CDR3 contains 14 residues. Germline V gives CDR1 LNHDA, CDR2 SQIVND (reference sequence). V lost 4 bases and J lost 3, with 13 bases in between. The CDR3 bases are TGTGCCAGTAGTAGGGACACCGGGATCTACGAGCAGTACTTC. Translating it yields CASSRDTGIYEQYF.

The chain links TRBV18 to TRBJ1-3, with a possible D match to TRBD1 (5 bases). Trimming pared 5 bases from V and 0 bases from J, leaving 11 bases between. Germline assignment: CDR1 KGHSH and CDR2 LQKENI. The length of the CDR3 is 15 residues. CDR3 DNA: TGTGCCAGCTCAAGCGGGGCCCCCTCTGGAAACACCATATATTTT. It encodes CASSSGAPSGNTIYF.

The count of this clone is one. The CDR3 bases are TGCGCCAGCAACAGCGGCGGGGGCGCTTTGGAGACCCAGTACTTC. Residues: CASNSGGGALETQYF. The chain combines TRBV5-1 with TRBJ2-5; D might be TRBD2 (7 bases). Trimming took off 6 bases at V and 5 bases at J, with 20 bases between the two ends. The CDR3 is 15 amino acids. In germline, CDR1 is SGHRS, CDR2 YFSETQ.

V and J are TRBV18 and TRBJ1-1; the D gene is possibly TRBD1 (6 bases). CDR3 length equals 15 residues. V was trimmed by 4 bases and J by 3 bases, leaving 15 bases between them. Per the germline V gene, CDR1 is KGHSH and CDR2 is LQKENI. CDR3 loop: CASSLSQGRDTEAFF. The CDR3 DNA follows: TGTGCCAGCTCACTCTCACAGGGAAGGGACACTGAAGCTTTCTTT.

The chain couples TRBV19 to TRBJ1-4; no firm D call. The CDR3 covers 16 residues. V was trimmed by 7 bases and J by 5 bases, leaving 20 bases between them. Per the germline V gene, CDR1 is LNHDA and CDR2 is SQIVND (reference sequence). CDR3 amino acids: CASKSGEGLRNEKLFF. CDR3 nucleotide sequence: TGTGCCAGTAAATCTGGGGAAGGACTCAGGAATGAAAAACTGTTTTTT.

This chain uses TRBV5-4 with TRBJ2-7, with a tentative D call TRBD1 (5 bases). CDR3 length: 14 amino acids. Trimming took 0 bases from V and 7 from J, leaving 14 bases between them. From germline, CDR1 is SGHNT and CDR2 YYREEE (reference sequence). CDR3 residues: CASSLGQSLREQYF. For the CDR3, the DNA is TGTGCCAGCAGCTTGGGACAGAGTCTGCGGGAGCAGTACTTC.

V usage is TRBV27 and J usage is TRBJ2-1; a possible D gene is TRBD1 (5 bases). V was pared by 6 bases and J by 7 bases, with 13 bases between. The CDR3 extends over 13 amino acids. Germline assignment: CDR1 MNHEY and CDR2 SMNVEV (reference sequence). The CDR3 reads CASSWGPLNEQFF. Written as DNA, the CDR3 is TGTGCCAGCAGCTGGGGCCCCCTGAATGAGCAGTTCTTC.

This clone was counted a few times. This chain links TRBV7-8 with TRBJ2-2; D ambiguous. The CDR3 loop spans 14 amino acids. With 2 bases removed from V and 5 bases from J, the gap between germline ends came to 9 bases. Germline assignment: CDR1 SGHVS and CDR2 FQNEAQ. CDR3 sequence (DNA): TGTGCCAGCAGCTTAATATACGGTACCGGGGAGCTGTTTTTT. This sequence encodes CASSLIYGTGELFF.

V gene TRBV4-1 combines with J gene TRBJ2-5; possibly TRBD2 for D (6 bases). The germline V and J ends were trimmed by 1 base and 4 bases, with 10 bases remaining between them. This CDR3 contains 14 residues. Germline V gene lookup returns CDR1 MGHRA and CDR2 YSYEKL. CDR3 sequence: CASSQVAGRETQYF. Here the CDR3 DNA reads TGCGCCAGCAGCCAAGTAGCCGGGAGAGAGACCCAGTACTTC.

The gene calls are TRBV6-5 and TRBJ1-6; tentative D call: TRBD1 (5 bases). CDR1 is MNHEY, CDR2 SVGAGI, per germline. There are 15 residues in the CDR3. V was pared by 5 bases and J by 6 bases, with 14 bases between. The CDR3, as DNA: TGTGCCAGCAGTCCTCCGGGGGTCGTTAATTCACCCCTCCACTTT. This gives the protein CASSPPGVVNSPLHF.